This T cell receptor (beta chain) was captured in a study of PD-1 blockade in classical Hodgkin lymphoma. Study-wide context: The patients were dosed with nivolumab 3 mg/kg, infused intravenously every 2 weeks.

Relapses following autologous stem cell transplantation were seen in all patients, with brentuximab vedotin exposure varying. Notes on this clone: Its specificity is unknown.

Study-level points and caveats: When set against healthy donors, newly diagnosed patients were reported to show lower baseline TCR diversity. For complete responders, baseline diversity was comparable to that of newly diagnosed patients.

Profiled with immunoSEQ multiplex PCR; TCRdb holds only in-frame clones, not every one. Among around 91,000 clones listed, roughly 76% were seen once. Trimming removed 5 bases from V and 0 bases from J; junction bases left unmatched: 4. The CDR3 totals 15 residues. Looked up from germline, CDR1 is LNHDA and CDR2 is SQIVND (reference sequence). The source of this sequence is a human donor with classical Hodgkin lymphoma. This chain uses TRBV19 with TRBJ2-1; 7 positions agree with TRBD2. The sample consisted of peripheral blood mononuclear cells (PBMCs), taken before the second cycle of nivolumab. CDR3 coding DNA: TGTGCCAGTAGTCCTACGGGAGGCTCCTACAATGAGCAGTTCTTC. It yields the protein CASSPTGGSYNEQFF.